The present entry profiles one TCR beta chain with its context. Original analysis: Quantification of nucleated cells was approximated via reference gene primer amplification. Assay used: immunoSEQ multiplex PCR; TCRdb lists only in-frame clones, some missing. V and J calls and clone size come straight from that table; D and trimming were deduced from the DNA. This table has around 44,000 clones, about 90% appearing once. The CDR3 loop spans 11 amino acids. Looked up from germline, CDR1 is KGHSH and CDR2 is LQKENI. With 3 bases removed from V and 5 bases from J, the gap between germline ends came to 4 bases. The data stem from a study of blood T cell repertoires in COVID-19. The wider study: Spain, Italy and the United States supplied samples that represented acute and convalescent COVID-19. Sources were T cells, B-cell-depleted T cells, or PBMCs; the material itself was cDNA or gDNA.

The specimen was peripheral blood. The receptor comes from a human donor in a cohort sampled during active COVID-19. The chain links TRBV18 to TRBJ2-5; D ambiguous. CDR3 sequence (DNA): TGTGCCAGCTCACCGCGGGAGACCCAGTACTTC. Amino acid sequence: CASSPRETQYF.